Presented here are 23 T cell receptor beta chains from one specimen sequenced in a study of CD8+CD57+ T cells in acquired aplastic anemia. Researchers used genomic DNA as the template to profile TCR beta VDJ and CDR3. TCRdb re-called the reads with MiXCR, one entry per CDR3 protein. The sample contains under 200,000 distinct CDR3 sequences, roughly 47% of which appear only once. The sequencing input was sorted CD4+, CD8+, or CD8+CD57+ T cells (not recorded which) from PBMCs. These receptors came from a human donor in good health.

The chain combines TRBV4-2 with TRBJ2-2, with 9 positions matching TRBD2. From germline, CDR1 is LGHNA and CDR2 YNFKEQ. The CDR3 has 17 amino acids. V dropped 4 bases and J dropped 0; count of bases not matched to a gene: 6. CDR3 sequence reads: CASSPPGLAANTGELFF. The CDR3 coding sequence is TGTGCCAGCAGCCCACCGGGACTAGCCGCGAACACCGGGGAGCTGTTTTTT.

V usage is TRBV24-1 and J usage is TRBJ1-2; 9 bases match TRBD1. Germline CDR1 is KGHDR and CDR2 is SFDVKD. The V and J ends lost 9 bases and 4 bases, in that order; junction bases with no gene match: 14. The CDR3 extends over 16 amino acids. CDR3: CATLLPGTGKGYGYTF. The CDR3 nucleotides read TGTGCCACCCTCCTTCCCGGGACAGGGAAGGGCTATGGCTACACCTTC.

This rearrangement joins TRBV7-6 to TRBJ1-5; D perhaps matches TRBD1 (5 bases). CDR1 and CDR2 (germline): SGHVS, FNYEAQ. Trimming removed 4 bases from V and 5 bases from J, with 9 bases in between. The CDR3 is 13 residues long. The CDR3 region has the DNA TGTGCCAGCAGCTCAGACAGCGATCAGCCCCAGCATTTT. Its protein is CASSSDSDQPQHF.

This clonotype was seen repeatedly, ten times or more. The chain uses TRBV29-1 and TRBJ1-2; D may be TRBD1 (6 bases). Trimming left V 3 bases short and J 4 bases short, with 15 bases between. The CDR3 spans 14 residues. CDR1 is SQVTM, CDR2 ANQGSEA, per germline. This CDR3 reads CSVEVSRGGYGYTF. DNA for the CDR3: TGCAGCGTTGAGGTTTCCAGGGGCGGCTATGGCTACACCTTC.

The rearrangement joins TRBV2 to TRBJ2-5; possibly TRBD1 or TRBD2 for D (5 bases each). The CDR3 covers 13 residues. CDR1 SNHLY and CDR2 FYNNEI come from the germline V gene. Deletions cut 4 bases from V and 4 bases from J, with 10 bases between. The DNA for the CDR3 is TGTGCCAGCAGTGGACCAGGGAGAGAGACCCAGTACTTC. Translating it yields CASSGPGRETQYF.

CDR3 sequence (DNA): TGTGCCAGCTCACCACCGGTGGGAGGTGCTTTCTTT. Translation gives CASSPPVGGAFF. The chain uses TRBV18 and TRBJ1-1, with no clear D. The CDR3 is 12 residues long. V was shortened by 0 bases and J by 11 bases, with 10 bases between the two germline ends. Germline values: CDR1 KGHSH, CDR2 LQKENI.

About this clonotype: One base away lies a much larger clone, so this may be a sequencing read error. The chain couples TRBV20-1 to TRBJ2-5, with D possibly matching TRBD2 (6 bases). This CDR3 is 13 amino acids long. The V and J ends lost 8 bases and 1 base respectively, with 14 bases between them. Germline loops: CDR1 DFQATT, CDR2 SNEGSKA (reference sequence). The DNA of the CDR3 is TGCAGTACTAAAGGAGGGGTCCAAGAGACCCAGTACTTC. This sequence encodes CSTKGGVQETQYF.

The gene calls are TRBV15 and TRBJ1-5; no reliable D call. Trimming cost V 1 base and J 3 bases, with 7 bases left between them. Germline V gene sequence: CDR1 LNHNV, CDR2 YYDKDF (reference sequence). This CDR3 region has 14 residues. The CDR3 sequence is CATSRVRDNQPQHF. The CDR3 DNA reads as TGTGCCACCAGCAGAGTAAGGGACAATCAGCCCCAGCATTTT.

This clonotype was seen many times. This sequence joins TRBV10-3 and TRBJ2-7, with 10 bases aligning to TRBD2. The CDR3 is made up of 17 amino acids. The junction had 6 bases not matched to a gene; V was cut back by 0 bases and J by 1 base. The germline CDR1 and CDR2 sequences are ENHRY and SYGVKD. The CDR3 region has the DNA TGTGCCATCAGTGAGTCGCTAGCGGGAGAAAAATCCTACGAGCAGTACTTC. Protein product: CAISESLAGEKSYEQYF.

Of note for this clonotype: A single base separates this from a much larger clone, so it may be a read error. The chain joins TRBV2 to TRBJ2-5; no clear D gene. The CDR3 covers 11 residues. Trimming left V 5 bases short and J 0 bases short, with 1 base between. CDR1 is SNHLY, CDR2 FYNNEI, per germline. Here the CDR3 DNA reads TGTGCCAGCAGTAACCAAGAGACCCAGTACTTC. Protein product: CASSNQETQYF.

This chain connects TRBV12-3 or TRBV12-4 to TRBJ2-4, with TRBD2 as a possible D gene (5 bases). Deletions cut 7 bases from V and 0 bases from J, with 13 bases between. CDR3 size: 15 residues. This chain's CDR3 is CASTPDYLAKNIQYF. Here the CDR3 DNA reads TGTGCCAGCACCCCAGACTACCTAGCCAAAAACATTCAGTACTTC.

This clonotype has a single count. CDR3 coding DNA: TGCAGCTACGGGACAGCTTACTACAATGAGCAGTTCTTC. Encoded protein: CSYGTAYYNEQFF. The chain recombines TRBV29-1 with TRBJ2-1; 7 bases map to TRBD1. From germline, CDR1 is SQVTM and CDR2 ANQGSEA. Trimming took 8 bases from V and 3 from J; bases not matched to a gene: 7. The CDR3 covers 13 residues.

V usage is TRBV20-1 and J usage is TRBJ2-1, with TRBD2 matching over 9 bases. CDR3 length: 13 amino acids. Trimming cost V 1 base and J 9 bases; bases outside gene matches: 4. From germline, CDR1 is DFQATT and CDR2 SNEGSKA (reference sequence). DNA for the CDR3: TGCAGTGCTAGAGCTCTAGCGGGGACTGAGCAGTTCTTC. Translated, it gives CSARALAGTEQFF.

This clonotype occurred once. CDR3 nucleotide sequence: TGTGCCAGCAGCGTCGGGACTACTGATCAAGAGACCCAGTACTTC. Translation: CASSVGTTDQETQYF. The V gene is TRBV9, the J gene TRBJ2-5; 7 positions match TRBD2. Per germline, CDR1 SGDLS and CDR2 YYNGEE. V lost 2 bases and J lost 2; bases outside the gene matches: 6. The CDR3 consists of 15 residues.

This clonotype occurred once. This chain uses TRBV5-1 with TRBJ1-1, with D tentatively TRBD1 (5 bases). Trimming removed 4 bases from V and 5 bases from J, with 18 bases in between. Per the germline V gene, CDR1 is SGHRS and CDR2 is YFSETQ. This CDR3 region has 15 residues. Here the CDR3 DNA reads TGCGCCAGCAGCACGGGTCAGGGACCGTTGACTGAAGCTTTCTTT. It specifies CASSTGQGPLTEAFF.

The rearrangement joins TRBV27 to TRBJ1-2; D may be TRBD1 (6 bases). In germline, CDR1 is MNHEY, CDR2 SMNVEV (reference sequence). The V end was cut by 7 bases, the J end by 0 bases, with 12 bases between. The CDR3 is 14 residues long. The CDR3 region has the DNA TGTGCCAGCACAGCCAGGGGAGCTAACTATGGCTACACCTTC. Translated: CASTARGANYGYTF.

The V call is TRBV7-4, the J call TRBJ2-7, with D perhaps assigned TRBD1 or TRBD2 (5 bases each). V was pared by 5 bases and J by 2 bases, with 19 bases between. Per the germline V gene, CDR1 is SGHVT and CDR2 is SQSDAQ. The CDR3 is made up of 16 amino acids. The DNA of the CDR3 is TGTGCCAGCAGCCCCAGAGCCGGGACGGCGGCCTACGAGCAGTACTTC. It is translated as CASSPRAGTAAYEQYF.

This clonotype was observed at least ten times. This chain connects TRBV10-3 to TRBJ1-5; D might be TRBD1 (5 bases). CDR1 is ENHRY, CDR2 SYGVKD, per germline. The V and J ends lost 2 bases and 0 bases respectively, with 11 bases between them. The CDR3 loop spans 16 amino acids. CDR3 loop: CAISERGENSNQPQHF. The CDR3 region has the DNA TGTGCCATCAGTGAGAGAGGGGAAAATAGCAATCAGCCCCAGCATTTT.

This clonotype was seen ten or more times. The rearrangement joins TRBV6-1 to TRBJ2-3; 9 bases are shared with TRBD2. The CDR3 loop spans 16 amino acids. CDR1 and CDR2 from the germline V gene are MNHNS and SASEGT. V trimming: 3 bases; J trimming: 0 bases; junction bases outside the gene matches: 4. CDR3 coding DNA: TGTGCCAGCAGTGAGCGGACTAGCGTAAGCACAGATACGCAGTATTTT. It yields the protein CASSERTSVSTDTQYF.

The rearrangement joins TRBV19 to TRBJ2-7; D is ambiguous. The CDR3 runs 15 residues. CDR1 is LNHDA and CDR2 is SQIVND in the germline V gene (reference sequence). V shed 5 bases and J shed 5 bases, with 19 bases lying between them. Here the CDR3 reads CASSSMGAGRDEQYF. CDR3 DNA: TGTGCCAGTAGTTCAATGGGCGCCGGACGCGACGAGCAGTACTTC.

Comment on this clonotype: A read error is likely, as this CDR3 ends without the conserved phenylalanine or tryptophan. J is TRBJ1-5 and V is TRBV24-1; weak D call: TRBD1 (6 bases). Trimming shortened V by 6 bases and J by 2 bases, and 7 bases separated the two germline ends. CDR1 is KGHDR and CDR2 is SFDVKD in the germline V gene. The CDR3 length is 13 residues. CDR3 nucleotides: TGTGCCACCAGTCGACAGGGCAATCAGCCCCAGCATTCT. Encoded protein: CATSRQGNQPQHS.

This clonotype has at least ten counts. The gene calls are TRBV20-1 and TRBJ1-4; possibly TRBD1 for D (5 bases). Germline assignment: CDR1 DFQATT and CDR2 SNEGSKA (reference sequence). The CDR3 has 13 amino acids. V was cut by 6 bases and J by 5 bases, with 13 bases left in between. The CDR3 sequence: CSASGLTNEKLFF. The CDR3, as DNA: TGCAGTGCCTCGGGACTCACCAATGAAAAACTGTTTTTT.

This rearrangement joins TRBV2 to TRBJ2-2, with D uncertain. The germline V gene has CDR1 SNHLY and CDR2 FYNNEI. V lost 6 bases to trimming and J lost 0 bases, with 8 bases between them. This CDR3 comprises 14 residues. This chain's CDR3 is CASSPQPNTGELFF. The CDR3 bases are TGTGCCAGCAGCCCACAGCCGAACACCGGGGAGCTGTTTTTT. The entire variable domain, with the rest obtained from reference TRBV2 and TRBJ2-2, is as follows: EPEVTQTPSHQVTQMGQEVILRCVPISNHLYFYWYRQILGQKVEFLVSFYNNEISEKSEIFDDQFSVERPDGSNFTLKIRSTKLEDSAMYFCASSPQPNTGELFFGEGSRLTVL.